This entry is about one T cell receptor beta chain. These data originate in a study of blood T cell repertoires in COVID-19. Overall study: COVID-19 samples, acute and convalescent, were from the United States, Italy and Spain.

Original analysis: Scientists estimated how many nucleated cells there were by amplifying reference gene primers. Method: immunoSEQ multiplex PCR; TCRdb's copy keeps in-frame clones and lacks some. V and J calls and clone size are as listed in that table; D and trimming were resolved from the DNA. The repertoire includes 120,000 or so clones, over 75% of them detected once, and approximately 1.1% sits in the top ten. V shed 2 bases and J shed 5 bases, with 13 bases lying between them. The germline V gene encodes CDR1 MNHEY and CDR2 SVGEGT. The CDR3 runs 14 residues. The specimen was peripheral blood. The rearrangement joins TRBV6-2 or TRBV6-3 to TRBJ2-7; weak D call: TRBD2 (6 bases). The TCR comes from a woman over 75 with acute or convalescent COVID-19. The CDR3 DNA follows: TGTGCCAGCAGTTACGAGTTTGGGGAGGACGAGCAGTACTTC. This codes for CASSYEFGEDEQYF.